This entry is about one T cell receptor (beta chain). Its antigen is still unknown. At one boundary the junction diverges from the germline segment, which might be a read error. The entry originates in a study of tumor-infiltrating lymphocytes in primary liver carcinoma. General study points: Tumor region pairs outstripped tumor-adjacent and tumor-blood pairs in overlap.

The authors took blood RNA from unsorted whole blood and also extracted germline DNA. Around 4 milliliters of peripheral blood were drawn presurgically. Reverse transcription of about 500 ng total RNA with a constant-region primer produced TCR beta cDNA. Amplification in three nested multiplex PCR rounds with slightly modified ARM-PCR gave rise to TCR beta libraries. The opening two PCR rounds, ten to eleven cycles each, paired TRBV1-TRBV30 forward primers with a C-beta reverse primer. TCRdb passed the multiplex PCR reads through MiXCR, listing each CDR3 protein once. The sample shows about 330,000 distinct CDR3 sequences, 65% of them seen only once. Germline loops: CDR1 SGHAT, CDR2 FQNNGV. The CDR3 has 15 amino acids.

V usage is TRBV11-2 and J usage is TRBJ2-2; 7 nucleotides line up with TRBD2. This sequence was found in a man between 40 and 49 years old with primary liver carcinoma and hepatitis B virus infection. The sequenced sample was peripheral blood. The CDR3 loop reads CASITGGRNTAELFF. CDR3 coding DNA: TGTGCCAGCATCACCGGGGGGAGGAACACCGCGGAACTGTTCTTT.